This TCR beta chain was documented in a study of blood T cell repertoires in COVID-19. Study as a whole: Acute and convalescent COVID-19 specimens originated in the United States, Italy and Spain. PBMCs, B-cell-depleted T cells, or T cells provided the cDNA or gDNA that made up the material.

Those who participated ranged in age from roughly 18 to 90 years and resided in about two dozen US areas. Participants' reported clinical history set cohort assignment. Clones were read by immunoSEQ multiplex PCR, and TCRdb kept only the in-frame ones, dropping some. Among 100,000 to 150,000 clones, approximately 86% were seen once, and the ten largest hold less than 2.5%. Germline V gene sequence: CDR1 SGHRS, CDR2 YFSETQ. CDR3 length equals 16 residues. The V segment lost 3 bases and the J segment 2 bases; nucleotides outside the gene matches: 8. This chain links TRBV5-1 with TRBJ2-3; TRBD2 matches 8 bases. This sequence was found in a woman between 50 and 59 years old who had recovered from COVID-19. Input material: PBMCs or T cells enriched from blood (not recorded which). This chain's CDR3 is CASSSLSGGHTDTQYF. The CDR3 coding sequence is TGCGCCAGCAGCTCGCTAAGCGGGGGCCACACAGATACGCAGTATTTT.